The clone carrying this T cell receptor (beta chain) turned up a few times. The participants were between roughly 18 and 100 years old and came from 24 US areas. Clinical histories supplied by participants themselves formed the basis of cohort assignment. Measured with immunoSEQ multiplex PCR; TCRdb has only the in-frame clones, and not every one. The sample carries roughly 220,000 clones, 75% to 90% recorded once. This sample is drawn from a study of blood T cell repertoires in COVID-19. V shed 5 bases and J shed 4 bases, with 14 bases lying between them. CDR3 length equals 14 residues. Germline-derived CDR1 and CDR2 are SGHVS and FQNEAQ.

The clonotype originates from a woman between 35 and 50 years old with acute COVID-19. The sample was PBMCs or T cells enriched from blood (not recorded which). The chain is built from TRBV7-8 and TRBJ1-2; D unresolved. The CDR3 coding sequence is TGTGCCAGCAGCCCACGAGAGGCCTCCTATGGCTACACCTTC. This codes for CASSPREASYGYTF. Together with reference TRBV7-8 and TRBJ1-2, the CDR3 gives the full variable domain: GAGVSQSPRYKVAKRGQDVALRCDPISGHVSLFWYQQALGQGPEFLTYFQNEAQLDKSGLPSDRFFAERPEGSVSTLKIQRTQQEDSAVYLCASSPREASYGYTFGSGTRLTVV.